The source of this TCR beta chain is a study of glioma-infiltrating T cells. As concerns this clonotype: This could be a read error, since a much larger clone is one nucleotide away. The conserved final phenylalanine or tryptophan is absent from the CDR3, which likely points to a read error.

The V end was cut by 7 bases, the J end by 3 bases, with 11 bases between. Germline lookup yields CDR1 LGHNT and CDR2 FRNRAP. There are 13 residues in the CDR3. Using RNA template, CDR3s of TCR alpha and beta were amplified with iRepertoire arm-PCR. TCRdb recomputed calls from the multiplex PCR reads with MiXCR, one row per CDR3 protein. Among 100,000 to 150,000 distinct CDR3 sequences listed, about 23% were seen once. The V gene is TRBV12-5, the J gene TRBJ2-3, with D tentatively TRBD1 (5 bases). This clonotype originated in a human donor with low-grade glioma or glioblastoma, undergoing nonglioma brain surgery, or in good health (not recorded which). The sample was glioma tissue, nonneoplastic brain tissue, or PBMCs (not recorded which). DNA of the CDR3: TGTGCTAGTGCCTTAGACAGAACAGATACGCAGTATATT. Its translation is CASALDRTDTQYI.